These T cell receptor beta chains were read from a single sample in a study of T cells in Graves' hyperthyroidism and ophthalmopathy. TCRdb reprocessed the multiplex PCR reads via MiXCR and lists one record per CDR3 protein. The sample yields roughly 400,000 distinct CDR3 sequences, 20% to 25% seen once. The specimen was blood. The receptors stem from a man in his forties or fifties with Graves' hyperthyroidism. Both conserved end residues are part of each CDR3. Each record gives: clone size, V gene, D gene, J gene, CDR3 protein, CDR3 DNA. The D gene is left open where the match is weak. Clone size is shown for a subset of rows, as once, few, many or a class of expanded clone.

>-|TRBV28|-|TRBJ1-2
CASRTTVYGYTF
TGTGCCAGCAGAACCACGGTCTATGGCTACACCTTC
>many|TRBV11-2|TRBD1|TRBJ1-2
CASSLGQGTSNYGYTF
TGTGCCAGCAGCTTAGGACAGGGAACTTCCAACTATGGCTACACCTTC
>-|TRBV20-1|-|TRBJ2-4
CSARPQGWNIQYF
TGCAGTGCTAGACCCCAGGGTTGGAACATTCAGTACTTC
>-|TRBV7-2|TRBD2|TRBJ2-3
CASSRMGRSGGTDTQYF
TGTGCCAGCAGCCGGATGGGACGTAGCGGGGGCACAGATACGCAGTATTTT
>many|TRBV28|TRBD1|TRBJ2-5
CASSLMTGIETQYF
TGTGCCAGCAGTTTAATGACAGGGATAGAGACCCAGTACTTC
>-|TRBV12-3/TRBV12-4|TRBD2|TRBJ2-1
CASSLGGLADYNEQFF
TGTGCCAGCAGTTTAGGGGGACTAGCGGACTACAATGAGCAGTTCTTC
>few|TRBV13|TRBD2|TRBJ2-2
CASSSRGGTTGELFF
TGTGCCAGCAGCTCCCGGGGGGGAACAACCGGGGAGCTGTTTTTT
>-|TRBV27|TRBD2|TRBJ2-3
CASSSRLADRTDTQYF
TGTGCCAGCAGTTCCAGACTAGCGGACCGCACAGATACGCAGTATTTT
>-|TRBV11-3|-|TRBJ2-1
CASSSYDDNEQFF
TGTGCCAGCAGCTCTTATGACGACAATGAGCAGTTCTTC
>few|TRBV6-1|-|TRBJ1-5
CASSERAGTNQPQHF
TGTGCCAGCAGTGAAAGGGCAGGGACAAATCAGCCCCAGCATTTT
>-|TRBV7-3|-|TRBJ1-2
CASSLSMSRGYTF
TGTGCCAGCAGCTTATCAATGTCGCGGGGCTACACCTTC
>many|TRBV2|TRBD2|TRBJ2-2
CASSLGLAGGTGELFF
TGTGCCAGCAGTTTAGGGCTAGCGGGAGGTACCGGGGAGCTGTTTTTT
>-|TRBV12-3/TRBV12-4|-|TRBJ2-7
CASRKLGNSYEQYF
TGTGCCAGCAGAAAACTAGGAAACTCCTACGAGCAGTACTTC
>few|TRBV6-1|-|TRBJ2-1
CASSSATEQFF
TGTGCCAGCAGTTCCGCAACTGAGCAGTTCTTC
>-|TRBV27|TRBD1|TRBJ1-2
CASSFNFGQGTRYRGYTF
TGTGCCAGCAGTTTCAATTTCGGACAGGGGACGAGGTACAGGGGCTACACCTTC
>many|TRBV29-1|TRBD1|TRBJ2-7
CSVLQGVTTYEQYF
TGCAGCGTCTTACAGGGGGTGACTACCTACGAGCAGTACTTC
>many|TRBV30|TRBD1|TRBJ1-2
CAWSVGQGGNYGYTF
TGTGCCTGGAGTGTGGGGCAGGGGGGTAACTATGGCTACACCTTC
>many|TRBV6-1|TRBD1|TRBJ1-1
CASSPQGGDTEAFF
TGTGCCAGCAGTCCACAGGGGGGGGACACTGAAGCTTTCTTT
>few|TRBV28|-|TRBJ2-7
CASSSPLTYEQYF
TGTGCCAGCAGCTCGCCGTTAACCTACGAGCAGTACTTC
>-|TRBV28|-|TRBJ1-5
CASSHLTGKGQPQHF
TGTGCCAGCAGCCATCTTACAGGGAAAGGACAGCCCCAGCATTTT
>-|TRBV14|-|TRBJ2-1
CASSAEGRGTSEQFF
TGTGCCAGCAGCGCAGAGGGGCGAGGGACCAGTGAGCAGTTCTTC
>-|TRBV2|TRBD2|TRBJ2-2
CASSDGLAGATGELFF
TGTGCCAGCAGTGACGGACTAGCGGGGGCCACCGGGGAGCTGTTTTTT
>many|TRBV2|-|TRBJ1-1
CASSEGGLNTEAFF
TGTGCCAGCAGTGAAGGGGGCCTGAACACTGAAGCTTTCTTT
>many|TRBV6-1|TRBD1|TRBJ2-7
CASSRGQGANEQYF
TGTGCCAGCAGTCGAGGACAGGGGGCGAACGAGCAGTACTTC
>-|TRBV20-1|-|TRBJ1-2
CSARVGGGREIYGYTF
TGCAGTGCTAGAGTTGGGGGAGGGAGGGAGATCTATGGCTACACCTTC
>once|TRBV6-1|TRBD1|TRBJ1-4
CASSEMLGQNEKLFF
TGTGCCAGCAGTGAAATGCTGGGACAGAATGAAAAACTGTTTTTT
>-|TRBV10-2|-|TRBJ2-4
CASSEPGFGIQYF
TGCGCCAGCAGTGAGCCTGGGTTCGGCATTCAGTACTTC
>few|TRBV18|TRBD2|TRBJ2-1
CASSPPMLAGGSNEQFF
TGTGCCAGCTCACCACCCATGCTAGCGGGAGGGTCCAATGAGCAGTTCTTC
>once|TRBV27|TRBD2|TRBJ2-3
CASSSRLAEFSTDTQYF
TGTGCCAGCAGTTCCAGACTAGCGGAGTTTAGCACAGATACGCAGTATTTT
>-|TRBV28|-|TRBJ2-7
CASGSLYSYEQYF
TGTGCCAGCGGCTCCCTCTACTCCTACGAGCAGTACTTC
>-|TRBV12-3/TRBV12-4|-|TRBJ2-1
CASSLARHDKQFF
TGTGCCAGCAGTTTAGCGCGTCACGATAAGCAGTTCTTC
>few|TRBV2|-|TRBJ1-2
CASSDPSYGYTF
TGTGCCAGCAGTGACCCTAGCTATGGCTACACCTTC
>-|TRBV7-9|-|TRBJ2-1
CASSTPKEQFF
TGTGCCAGCAGCACCCCGAAGGAGCAGTTCTTC
>-|TRBV6-5|-|TRBJ2-1
CASSYSRVVQQFF
TGTGCCAGCAGTTACTCGAGGGTAGTTCAGCAGTTCTTC
>-|TRBV20-1|-|TRBJ2-1
CSARDLLAPKNEQFF
TGCAGTGCTAGAGATCTACTAGCTCCAAAGAATGAGCAGTTCTTC
>many|TRBV6-1|-|TRBJ2-7
CASRETHGAAGEQYF
TGTGCCAGCAGAGAAACGCATGGGGCGGCTGGCGAGCAGTACTTC
>-|TRBV7-3|-|TRBJ2-7
CASSETGPRGEQYF
TGTGCCAGCAGCGAGACAGGTCCGCGGGGCGAGCAGTACTTC
>-|TRBV10-3|TRBD1|TRBJ1-2
CAISGDRGRAYGYTF
TGTGCCATCAGTGGGGACAGGGGGCGCGCGTATGGCTACACCTTC
>few|TRBV6-1|TRBD1|TRBJ2-7
CASSPRTGRHEQYF
TGTGCCAGCAGTCCTCGGACAGGGCGCCACGAGCAGTACTTC
>-|TRBV6-1|TRBD2|TRBJ2-5
CASSQLELAGWAQYF
TGTGCCAGCAGTCAACTGGAACTAGCGGGGTGGGCCCAGTACTTC
>many|TRBV12-3/TRBV12-4|-|TRBJ2-7
CASSLGGSIYEQYF
TGTGCCAGCAGTTTAGGTGGGAGTATTTACGAGCAGTACTTC
>few|TRBV12-3/TRBV12-4|-|TRBJ1-4
CASRRDYNEKLFF
TGTGCCAGCAGGAGGGATTATAATGAAAAACTGTTTTTT
>-|TRBV6-5|-|TRBJ1-5
CASSYLQGSSNQPQHF
TGTGCCAGCAGTTACTTGCAGGGTAGTAGCAATCAGCCCCAGCATTTT
>few|TRBV12-3/TRBV12-4|-|TRBJ2-6
CASIRDAGLSGANVLTF
TGTGCCAGCATCAGGGACGCCGGATTATCTGGGGCCAACGTCCTGACTTTC
>-|TRBV24-1|-|TRBJ2-1
CATSDRRQQGKGNEQFF
TGTGCCACCAGTGATAGACGGCAACAGGGCAAGGGGAATGAGCAGTTCTTC
>-|TRBV12-3/TRBV12-4|-|TRBJ1-3
CASSLNGNTIYF
TGTGCCAGCAGCTTAAATGGAAACACCATATATTTT
>-|TRBV19|TRBD1|TRBJ1-2
CASSKDRHNYGYTF
TGTGCCAGTAGCAAGGACAGGCACAACTATGGCTACACCTTC
>few|TRBV2|-|TRBJ1-2
CASSAGTGFYGYTF
TGTGCCAGCAGTGCGGGAACAGGTTTCTATGGCTACACCTTC
>many|TRBV7-2|TRBD2|TRBJ2-7
CASSLGGTSGSEQYF
TGTGCCAGCAGCTTAGGCGGGACTAGCGGGAGCGAGCAGTACTTC
>many|TRBV18|TRBD1|TRBJ2-5
CASSIRTGETQYF
TGTGCCAGCTCAATACGGACAGGGGAGACCCAGTACTTC
>-|TRBV20-1|TRBD1|TRBJ1-4
CSALTGSNEKLFF
TGCAGTGCCCTGACAGGGTCTAATGAAAAACTGTTTTTT
>-|TRBV5-6|TRBD1|TRBJ2-5
CASSRDRGREQETQYF
TGTGCCAGCAGCCGGGACAGGGGGCGAGAACAAGAGACCCAGTACTTC
>many|TRBV6-1|-|TRBJ2-7
CASSKLRVTYEQYF
TGTGCCAGCAGTAAATTAAGGGTTACCTACGAGCAGTACTTC
>-|TRBV30|-|TRBJ1-4
CAWSKEGGANGKLFF
TGTGCCTGGAGTAAGGAGGGGGGGGCTAATGGAAAACTGTTTTTT
>few|TRBV6-1|TRBD1|TRBJ1-1
CASRTGGRGAFF
TGTGCCAGCAGGACAGGGGGTAGGGGAGCTTTCTTT
>many|TRBV11-2|TRBD2|TRBJ2-1
CASSSGGYNEQFF
TGTGCCAGCAGCTCGGGGGGGTACAATGAGCAGTTCTTC
>many|TRBV7-3|-|TRBJ2-1
CASSLAGGTYNEQFF
TGTGCCAGCAGCTTAGCTGGCGGGACCTACAATGAGCAGTTCTTC
>many|TRBV28|-|TRBJ1-1
CASSSLERGANTEAFF
TGTGCCAGCAGTTCCCTCGAACGGGGGGCGAACACTGAAGCTTTCTTT
>-|TRBV7-2|TRBD2|TRBJ2-2
CASSSSGANTGELFF
TGTGCCAGCAGCTCTAGCGGGGCTAACACCGGGGAGCTGTTTTTT